This TCR beta chain is from a study of T cell responses to AZD1222 COVID-19 vaccine. Some clones are missing from TCRdb's copy, which holds only in-frame ones; the method was immunoSEQ multiplex PCR. The table lists more than 150,000 clones, around 87% of them singletons. The TCR originated in an adult in good health. Sequencing used peripheral blood, obtained on day 0 of MenACWY control vaccination.

The DNA of the CDR3 is TGTGCCAGCAAGCGGGGAGCGAATTCACCCCTCCACTTT. Amino acid sequence: CASKRGANSPLHF. The chain employs TRBV6-5 and TRBJ1-6, with D hard to call. V was cut by 7 bases and J by 7 bases, with 11 bases left in between. This CDR3 region has 13 residues. The germline V gene encodes CDR1 MNHEY and CDR2 SVGAGI.